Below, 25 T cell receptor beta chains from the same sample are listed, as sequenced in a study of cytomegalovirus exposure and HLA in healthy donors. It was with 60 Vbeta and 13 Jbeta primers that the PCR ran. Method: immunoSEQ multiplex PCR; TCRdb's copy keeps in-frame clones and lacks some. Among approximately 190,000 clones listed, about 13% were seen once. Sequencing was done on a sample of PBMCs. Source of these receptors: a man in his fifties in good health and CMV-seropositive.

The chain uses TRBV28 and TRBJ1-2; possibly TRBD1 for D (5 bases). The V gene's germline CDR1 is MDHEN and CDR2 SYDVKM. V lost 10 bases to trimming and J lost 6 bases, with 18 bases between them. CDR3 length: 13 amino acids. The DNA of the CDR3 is TGTGCCATCCCGTATCGGGGGGGAAATGGCTACACCTTC. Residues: CAIPYRGGNGYTF.

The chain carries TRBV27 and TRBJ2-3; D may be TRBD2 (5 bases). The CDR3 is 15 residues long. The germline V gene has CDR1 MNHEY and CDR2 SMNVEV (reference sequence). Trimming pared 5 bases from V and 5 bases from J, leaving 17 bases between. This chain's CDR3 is CASSREPHSLDTQYF. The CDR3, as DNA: TGTGCCAGCAGTAGGGAGCCTCATAGCTTAGATACGCAGTATTTT.

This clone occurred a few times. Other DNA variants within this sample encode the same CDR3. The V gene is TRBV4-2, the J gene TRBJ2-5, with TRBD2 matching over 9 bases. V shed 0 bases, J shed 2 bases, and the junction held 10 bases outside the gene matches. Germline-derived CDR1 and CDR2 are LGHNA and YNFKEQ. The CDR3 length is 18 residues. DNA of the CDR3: TGTGCCAGCAGCCAAGATATCGGGGCGGGGGGGCGACAAGAGACCCAGTACTTC. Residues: CASSQDIGAGGRQETQYF.

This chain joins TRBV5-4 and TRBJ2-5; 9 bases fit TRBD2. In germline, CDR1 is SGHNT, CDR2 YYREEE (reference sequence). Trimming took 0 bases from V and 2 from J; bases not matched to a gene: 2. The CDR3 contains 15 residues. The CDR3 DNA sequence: TGTGCCAGCAGCTTGGGCGGGGGGGTACAAGAGACCCAGTACTTC. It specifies CASSLGGGVQETQYF.

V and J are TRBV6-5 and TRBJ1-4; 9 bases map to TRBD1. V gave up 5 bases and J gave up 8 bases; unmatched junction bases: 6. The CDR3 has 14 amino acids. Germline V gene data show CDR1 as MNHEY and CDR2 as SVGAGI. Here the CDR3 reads CASSLTGGWEKLFF. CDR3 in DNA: TGTGCCAGCAGTCTAACAGGGGGCTGGGAAAAACTGTTTTTT.

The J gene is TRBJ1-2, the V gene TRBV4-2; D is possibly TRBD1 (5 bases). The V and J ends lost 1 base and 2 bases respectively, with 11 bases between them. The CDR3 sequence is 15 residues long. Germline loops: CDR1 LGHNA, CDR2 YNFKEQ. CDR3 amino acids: CASSQGVGANYGYTF. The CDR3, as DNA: TGTGCCAGCAGCCAAGGGGTTGGGGCGAACTATGGCTACACCTTC.

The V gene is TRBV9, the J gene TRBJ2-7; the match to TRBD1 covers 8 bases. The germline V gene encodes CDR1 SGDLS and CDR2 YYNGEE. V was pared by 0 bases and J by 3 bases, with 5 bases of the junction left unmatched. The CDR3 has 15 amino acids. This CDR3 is CASSVAHGQGYEQYF. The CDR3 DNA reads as TGTGCCAGCAGCGTAGCACACGGACAGGGCTACGAGCAGTACTTC. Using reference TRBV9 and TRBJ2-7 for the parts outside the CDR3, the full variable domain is DSGVTQTPKHLITATGQRVTLRCSPRSGDLSVYWYQQSLDQGLQFLIQYYNGEERAKGNILERFSAQQFPDLHSELNLSSLELGDSALYFCASSVAHGQGYEQYFGPGTRLTVT.

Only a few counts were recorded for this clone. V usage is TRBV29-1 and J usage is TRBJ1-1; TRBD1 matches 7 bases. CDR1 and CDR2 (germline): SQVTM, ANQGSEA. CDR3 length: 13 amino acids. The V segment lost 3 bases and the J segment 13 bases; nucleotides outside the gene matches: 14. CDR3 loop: CSVEGDSHLRGFF. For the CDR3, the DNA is TGCAGCGTTGAGGGGGACAGCCATTTAAGAGGTTTCTTT.

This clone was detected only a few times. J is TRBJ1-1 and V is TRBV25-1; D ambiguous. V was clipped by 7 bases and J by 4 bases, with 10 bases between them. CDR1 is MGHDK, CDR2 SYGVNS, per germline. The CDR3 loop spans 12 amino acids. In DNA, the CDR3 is TGTGCCAGCAAAAGAGGAAGCACTGAAGCTTTCTTT. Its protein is CASKRGSTEAFF.

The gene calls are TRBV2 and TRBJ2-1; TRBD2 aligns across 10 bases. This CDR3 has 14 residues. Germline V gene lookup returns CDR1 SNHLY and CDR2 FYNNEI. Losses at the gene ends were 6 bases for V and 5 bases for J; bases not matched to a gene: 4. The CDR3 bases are TGTGCCAGCAGGGCAACTAGCGGGAACAATGAGCAGTTCTTC. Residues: CASRATSGNNEQFF.

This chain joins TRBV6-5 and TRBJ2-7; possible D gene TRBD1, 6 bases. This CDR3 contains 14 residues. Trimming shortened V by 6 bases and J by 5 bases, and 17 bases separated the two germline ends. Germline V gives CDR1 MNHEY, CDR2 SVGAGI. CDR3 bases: TGTGCCAGCAGCCGACAGGTGGGGGCCCACGAGCAGTACTTC. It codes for CASSRQVGAHEQYF.

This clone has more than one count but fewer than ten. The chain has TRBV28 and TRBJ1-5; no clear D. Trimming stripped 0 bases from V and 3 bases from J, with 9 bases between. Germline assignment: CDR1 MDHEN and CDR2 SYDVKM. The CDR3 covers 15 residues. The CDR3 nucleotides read TGTGCCAGCAGTTTATGGAGTCTAGACAATCAGCCCCAGCATTTT. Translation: CASSLWSLDNQPQHF.

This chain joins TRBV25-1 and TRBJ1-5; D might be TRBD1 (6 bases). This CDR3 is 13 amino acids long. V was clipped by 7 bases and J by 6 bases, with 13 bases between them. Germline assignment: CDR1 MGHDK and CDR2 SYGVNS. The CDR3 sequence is CASTTGSGQPQHF. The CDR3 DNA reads TGTGCCAGCACTACAGGGAGTGGTCAGCCCCAGCATTTT.

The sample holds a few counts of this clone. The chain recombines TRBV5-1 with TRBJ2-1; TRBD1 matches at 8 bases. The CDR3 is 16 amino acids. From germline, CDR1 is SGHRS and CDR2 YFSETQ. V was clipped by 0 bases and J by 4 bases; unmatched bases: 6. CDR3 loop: CASSLGTGISYNEQFF. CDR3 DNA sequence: TGCGCCAGCAGCTTGGGGACAGGGATTTCGTACAATGAGCAGTTCTTC.

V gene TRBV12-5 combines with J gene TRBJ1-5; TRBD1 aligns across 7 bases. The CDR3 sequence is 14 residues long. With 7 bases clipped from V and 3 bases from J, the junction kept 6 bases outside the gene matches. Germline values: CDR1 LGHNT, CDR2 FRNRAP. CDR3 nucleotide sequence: TGTGCTAGTGCCCCACAGGGGTCCAATCAGCCCCAGCATTTT. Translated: CASAPQGSNQPQHF.

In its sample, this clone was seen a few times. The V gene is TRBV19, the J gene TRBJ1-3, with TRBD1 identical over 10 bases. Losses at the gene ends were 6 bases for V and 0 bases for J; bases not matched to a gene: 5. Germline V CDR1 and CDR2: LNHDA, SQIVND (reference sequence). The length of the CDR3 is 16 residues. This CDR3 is CASSGTGAISGNTIYF. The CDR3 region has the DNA TGTGCCAGTAGCGGGACAGGGGCTATCTCTGGAAACACCATATATTTT.

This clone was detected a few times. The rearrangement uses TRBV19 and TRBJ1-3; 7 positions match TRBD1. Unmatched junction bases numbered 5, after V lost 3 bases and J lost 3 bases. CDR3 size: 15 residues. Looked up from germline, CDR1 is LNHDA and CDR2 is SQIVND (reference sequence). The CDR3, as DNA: TGTGCCAGTAGTATGATGACAGGGTATGGAAACACCATATATTTT. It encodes CASSMMTGYGNTIYF. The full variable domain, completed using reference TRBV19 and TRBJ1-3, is DGGITQSPKYLFRKEGQNVTLSCEQNLNHDAMYWYRQDPGQGLRLIYYSQIVNDFQKGDIAEGYSVSREKKESFPLTVTSAQKNPTAFYLCASSMMTGYGNTIYFGEGSWLTVV.

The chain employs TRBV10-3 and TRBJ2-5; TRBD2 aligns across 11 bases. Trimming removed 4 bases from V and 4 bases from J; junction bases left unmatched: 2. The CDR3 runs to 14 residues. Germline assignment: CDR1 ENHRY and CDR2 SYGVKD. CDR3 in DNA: TGTGCCATCAGTGGGACTAGCGGGCGAGAGACCCAGTACTTC. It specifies CAISGTSGRETQYF.

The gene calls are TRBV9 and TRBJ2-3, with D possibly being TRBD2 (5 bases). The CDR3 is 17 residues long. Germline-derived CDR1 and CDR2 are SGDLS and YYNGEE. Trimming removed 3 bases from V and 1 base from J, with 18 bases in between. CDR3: CASSALSNRRGTDTQYF. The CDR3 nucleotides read TGTGCCAGCAGCGCCCTCTCAAACCGGCGGGGCACAGATACGCAGTATTTT.

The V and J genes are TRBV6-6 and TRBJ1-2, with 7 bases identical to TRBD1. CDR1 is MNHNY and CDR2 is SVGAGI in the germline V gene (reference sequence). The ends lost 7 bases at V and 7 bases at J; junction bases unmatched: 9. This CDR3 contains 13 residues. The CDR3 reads CASISDRRAGYTF. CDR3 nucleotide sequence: TGTGCCAGCATCTCGGACAGGCGGGCTGGCTACACCTTC.

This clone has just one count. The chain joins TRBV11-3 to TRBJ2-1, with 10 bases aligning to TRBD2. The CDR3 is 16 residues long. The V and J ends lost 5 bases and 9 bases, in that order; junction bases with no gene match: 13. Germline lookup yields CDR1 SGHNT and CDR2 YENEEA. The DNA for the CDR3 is TGTGCCAGCAGCCTTCCCCCTAGCGGGAGACGGGGTGAGCAGTTCTTC. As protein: CASSLPPSGRRGEQFF.

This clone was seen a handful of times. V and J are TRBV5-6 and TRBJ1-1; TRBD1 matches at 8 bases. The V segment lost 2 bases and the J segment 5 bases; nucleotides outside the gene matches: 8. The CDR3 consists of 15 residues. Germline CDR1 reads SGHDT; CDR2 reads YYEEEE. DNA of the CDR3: TGTGCCAGCAGCTTAATAGGACAGGGTGGAACTGAAGCTTTCTTT. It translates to CASSLIGQGGTEAFF.

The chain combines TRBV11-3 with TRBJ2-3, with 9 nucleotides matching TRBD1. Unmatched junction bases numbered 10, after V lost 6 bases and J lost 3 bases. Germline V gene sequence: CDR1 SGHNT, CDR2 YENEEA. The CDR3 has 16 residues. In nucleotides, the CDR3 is TGTGCCAGCAGGGTCTACGCGGGACAGGGAACAGATACGCAGTATTTT. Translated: CASRVYAGQGTDTQYF.

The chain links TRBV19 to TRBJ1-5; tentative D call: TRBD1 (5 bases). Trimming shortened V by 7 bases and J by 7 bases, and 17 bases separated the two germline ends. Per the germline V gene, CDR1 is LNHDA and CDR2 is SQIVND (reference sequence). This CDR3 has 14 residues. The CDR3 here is CASTLKGAVQPQHF. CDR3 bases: TGTGCCAGTACTCTGAAAGGGGCAGTCCAGCCCCAGCATTTT. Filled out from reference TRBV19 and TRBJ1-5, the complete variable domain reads DGGITQSPKYLFRKEGQNVTLSCEQNLNHDAMYWYRQDPGQGLRLIYYSQIVNDFQKGDIAEGYSVSREKKESFPLTVTSAQKNPTAFYLCASTLKGAVQPQHFGDGTRLSIL.

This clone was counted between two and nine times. The CDR3 spells CASSVDIPPEAFF. In DNA, the CDR3 is TGTGCCAGCTCAGTCGACATACCCCCTGAAGCTTTCTTT. This chain connects TRBV18 to TRBJ1-1; D uncertain. Germline-derived CDR1 and CDR2 are KGHSH and LQKENI. The CDR3 runs 13 residues. V was clipped by 5 bases and J by 6 bases, with 13 bases between them.